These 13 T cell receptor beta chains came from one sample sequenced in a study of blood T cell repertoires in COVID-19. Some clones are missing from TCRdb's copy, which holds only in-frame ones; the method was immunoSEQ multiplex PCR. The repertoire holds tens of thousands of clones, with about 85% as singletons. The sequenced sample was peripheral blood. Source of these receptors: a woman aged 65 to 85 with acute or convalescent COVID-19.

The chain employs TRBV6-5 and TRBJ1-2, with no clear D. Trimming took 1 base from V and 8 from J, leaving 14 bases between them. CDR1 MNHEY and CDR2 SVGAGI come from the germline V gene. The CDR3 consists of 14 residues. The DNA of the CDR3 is TGTGCCAGCAGTTACTTAGGCCGGGATGAGGGCTACACCTTC. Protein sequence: CASSYLGRDEGYTF.

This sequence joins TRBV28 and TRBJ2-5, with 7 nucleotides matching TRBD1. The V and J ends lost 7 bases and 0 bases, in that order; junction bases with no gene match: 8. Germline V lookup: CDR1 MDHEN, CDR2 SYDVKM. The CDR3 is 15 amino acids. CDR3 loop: CASTVSGQNQETQYF. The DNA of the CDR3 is TGTGCCAGCACTGTATCGGGACAGAACCAAGAGACCCAGTACTTC.

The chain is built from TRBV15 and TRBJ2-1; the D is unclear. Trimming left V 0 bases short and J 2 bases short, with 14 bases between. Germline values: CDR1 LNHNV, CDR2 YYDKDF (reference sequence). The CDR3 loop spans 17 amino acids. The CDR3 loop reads CATSRERDGATYNEQFF. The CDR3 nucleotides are TGTGCCACCAGCAGAGAAAGAGACGGAGCGACCTACAATGAGCAGTTCTTC. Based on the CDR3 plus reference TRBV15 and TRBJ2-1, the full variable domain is DAMVIQNPRYQVTQFGKPVTLSCSQTLNHNVMYWYQQKSSQAPKLLFHYYDKDFNNEADTPDNFQSRRPNTSFCFLDIRSPGLGDTAMYLCATSRERDGATYNEQFFGPGTRLTVL.

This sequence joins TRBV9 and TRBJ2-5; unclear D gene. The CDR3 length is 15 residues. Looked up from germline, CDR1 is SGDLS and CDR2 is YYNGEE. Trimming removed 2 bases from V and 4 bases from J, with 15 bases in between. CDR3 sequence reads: CASSVGGYRRETQYF. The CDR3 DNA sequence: TGTGCCAGCAGCGTCGGTGGGTATAGGAGAGAGACCCAGTACTTC.

As DNA, the CDR3 is TGTGCCAGCAGTCTCACCACTTTGGCGGGGACCTACGAGCAGTACGTC. Amino acid sequence: CASSLTTLAGTYEQYV. V usage is TRBV28 and J usage is TRBJ2-7, with D possibly TRBD2 on 6 matching bases. V was pared by 5 bases and J by 2 bases, with 19 bases between. This CDR3 is built from 16 residues. Germline V gene lookup returns CDR1 MDHEN and CDR2 SYDVKM.

The CDR3 protein is CASSNTGTLNTEAFF. Here the CDR3 DNA reads TGTGCCAGCAGTAATACCGGGACATTGAACACTGAAGCTTTCTTT. The chain combines TRBV6-5 with TRBJ1-1; D might be TRBD1 (6 bases). V was cut by 5 bases and J by 0 bases, with 13 bases left in between. The germline CDR1 and CDR2 sequences are MNHEY and SVGAGI. The CDR3 runs to 15 residues.

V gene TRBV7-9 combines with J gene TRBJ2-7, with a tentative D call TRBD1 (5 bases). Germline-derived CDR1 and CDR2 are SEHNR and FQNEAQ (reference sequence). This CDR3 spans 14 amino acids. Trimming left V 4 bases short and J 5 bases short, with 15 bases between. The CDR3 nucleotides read TGTGCCAGCAGCTCCCCAGGGTTATCCGACGAGCAGTACGTC. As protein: CASSSPGLSDEQYV.

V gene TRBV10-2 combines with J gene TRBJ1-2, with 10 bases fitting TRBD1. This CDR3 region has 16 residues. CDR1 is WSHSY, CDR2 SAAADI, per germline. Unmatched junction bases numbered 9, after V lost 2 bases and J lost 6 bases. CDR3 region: CASSEGRDRGTDGYTF. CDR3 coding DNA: TGCGCCAGCAGTGAGGGTCGGGACAGGGGAACGGATGGCTACACCTTC.

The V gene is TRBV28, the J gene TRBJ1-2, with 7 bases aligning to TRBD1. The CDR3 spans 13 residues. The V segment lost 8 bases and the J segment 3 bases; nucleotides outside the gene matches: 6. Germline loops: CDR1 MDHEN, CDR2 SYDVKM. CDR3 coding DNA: TGTGCCAGCGGGACAGTTTCCCACTATGGCTACACCTTC. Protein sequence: CASGTVSHYGYTF.

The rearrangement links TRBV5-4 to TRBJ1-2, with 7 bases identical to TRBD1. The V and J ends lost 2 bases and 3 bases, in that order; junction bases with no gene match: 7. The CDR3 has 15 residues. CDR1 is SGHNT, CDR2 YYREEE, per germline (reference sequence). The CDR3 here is CASSLPGQIYYGYTF. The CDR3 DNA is TGTGCCAGCAGCTTACCGGGACAGATTTACTATGGCTACACCTTC.

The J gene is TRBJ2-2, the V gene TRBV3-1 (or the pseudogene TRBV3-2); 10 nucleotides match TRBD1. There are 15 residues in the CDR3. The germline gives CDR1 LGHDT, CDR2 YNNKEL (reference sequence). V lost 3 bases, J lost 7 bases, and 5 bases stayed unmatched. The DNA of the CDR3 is TGTGCCAGCAGCCAGGGGACAGGGGCTGTCGGGGAGCTGTTTTTT. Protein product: CASSQGTGAVGELFF.

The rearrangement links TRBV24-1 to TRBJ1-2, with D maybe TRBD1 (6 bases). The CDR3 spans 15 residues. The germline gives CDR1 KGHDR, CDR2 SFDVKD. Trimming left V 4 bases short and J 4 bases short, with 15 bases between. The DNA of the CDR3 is TGTGCCACCAGTGACTCCCCATCAGGGGCCTATGGCTACACCTTC. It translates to CATSDSPSGAYGYTF.

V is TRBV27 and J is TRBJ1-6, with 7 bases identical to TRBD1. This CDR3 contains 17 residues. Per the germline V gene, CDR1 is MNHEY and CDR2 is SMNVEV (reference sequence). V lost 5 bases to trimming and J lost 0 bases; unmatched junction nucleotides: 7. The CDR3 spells CASSPWTGFSYNSPLHF. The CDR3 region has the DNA TGTGCCAGCAGTCCCTGGACAGGCTTCTCCTATAATTCACCCCTCCACTTT.